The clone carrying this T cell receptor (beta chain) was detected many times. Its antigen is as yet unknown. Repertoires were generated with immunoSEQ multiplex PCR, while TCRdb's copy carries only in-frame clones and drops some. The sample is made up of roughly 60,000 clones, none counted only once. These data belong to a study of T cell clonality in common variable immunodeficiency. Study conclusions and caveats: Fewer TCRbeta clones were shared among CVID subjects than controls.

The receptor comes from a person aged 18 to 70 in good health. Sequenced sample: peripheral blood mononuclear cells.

The part of the CDR3 DNA that was read is TGTGCCATCAGTGAGGGACAGCATGTCCAAGAGACC. It translates to CAISEGQHVQET. The whole CDR3 sequence is CAISEGQHVQETQYF. The chain has TRBV10-3 and TRBJ2-5; tentative D call: TRBD1 (6 bases). Read coverage stops 3 residues before the CDR3 terminus; the germline J gene supplies the remainder. The germline V and J ends were trimmed by 2 bases and 1 base, with 11 bases remaining between them. Germline V gene lookup returns CDR1 ENHRY and CDR2 SYGVKD. This CDR3 spans 15 amino acids.